Each of the 19 T cell receptor beta chains below was sequenced from the same sample in a study of graft-versus-host responses after intestinal transplantation. Their antigens remain unidentified. Method: immunoSEQ multiplex PCR; TCRdb's copy keeps in-frame clones and lacks some. The table records over 70,000 clones, 85% to 95% of them present only once. The source material was unstimulated CD8+ T cells sorted from spleen or lymph node cells, sampled before intestinal transplant. Every receptor here comes from a human donor who received an intestinal transplant.

V and J are TRBV18 and TRBJ2-1; D remains ambiguous. CDR3 length: 12 residues. V was trimmed by 2 bases and J by 4 bases, leaving 3 bases between them. Germline CDR1 reads KGHSH; CDR2 reads LQKENI. The CDR3 nucleotides read TGTGCCAGCTCACCAGGGTACAATGAGCAGTTCTTC. This codes for CASSPGYNEQFF.

This clone has only one observation. The V call is TRBV27, the J call TRBJ2-5; possible D gene TRBD1, 6 bases. The J call may be in error: the DNA end matches TRBJ2-7 better. Germline-derived CDR1 and CDR2 are MNHEY and SMNVEV (reference sequence). The CDR3 consists of 13 residues. The CDR3 sequence: CASGLQGGYEQYF. The CDR3 DNA follows: TGTGCCAGCGGGCTACAGGGTGGATACGAGCAGTACTTC.

This clone was seen just once. The chain is built from TRBV30 and TRBJ2-7; TRBD1 or TRBD2 may be the D gene (5 bases each). CDR3 length: 12 residues. Trimming left V 8 bases short and J 6 bases short, with 17 bases between. CDR1 and CDR2 (germline): GTSNPN, SVGIG (reference sequence). The CDR3 region is CATTGPNAEQYF. CDR3 in DNA: TGTGCCACGACGGGACCAAACGCCGAGCAGTACTTC.

This rearrangement joins TRBV28 to TRBJ2-7, with TRBD1 as a possible D gene (6 bases). V was pared by 6 bases and J by 0 bases, with 9 bases between. Per germline, CDR1 MDHEN and CDR2 SYDVKM. There are 13 residues in the CDR3. The CDR3: CASSQGSSYEQYF. The CDR3 DNA sequence: TGTGCCAGCAGCCAGGGGAGCTCCTACGAGCAGTACTTC.

V gene TRBV27 combines with J gene TRBJ2-7, with TRBD1 matching 7 bases. The CDR3 is 14 amino acids. Germline lookup yields CDR1 MNHEY and CDR2 SMNVEV (reference sequence). Unmatched junction bases numbered 5, after V lost 5 bases and J lost 1 base. This CDR3 reads CASSISTGSYEQYF. CDR3 DNA sequence: TGTGCCAGCAGTATCTCGACAGGGTCCTACGAGCAGTACTTC.

The chain carries TRBV5-4 and TRBJ2-1; 9 positions match TRBD2. Germline-derived CDR1 and CDR2 are SGHNT and YYREEE (reference sequence). CDR3 length: 17 residues. The junction had 7 bases not matched to a gene; V was cut back by 0 bases and J by 3 bases. The CDR3 region has the DNA TGTGCCAGCAGCTTGGAGGGGGCGGGAGGGCGCTACAATGAGCAGTTCTTC. Amino acids: CASSLEGAGGRYNEQFF. Variable domain in full (rest from reference TRBV5-4 and TRBJ2-1): ETGVTQSPTHLIKTRGQQVTLRCSSQSGHNTVSWYQQALGQGPQFIFQYYREEENGRGNFPPRFSGLQFPNYSSELNVNALELDDSALYLCASSLEGAGGRYNEQFFGPGTRLTVL.

The chain carries TRBV6-1 and TRBJ1-2; the D is unclear. The CDR3 covers 14 residues. Germline V gene lookup returns CDR1 MNHNS and CDR2 SASEGT. V dropped 1 base and J dropped 6 bases, with 12 bases sitting between them. The CDR3 nucleotides are TGTGCCAGCAGTGAAGTGTGGGTAGTGGATGGCTACACCTTC. It specifies CASSEVWVVDGYTF.

This chain joins TRBV14 and TRBJ2-1; D might be TRBD2 (6 bases). The CDR3 covers 14 residues. V dropped 4 bases and J dropped 8 bases, with 15 bases sitting between them. Germline V gives CDR1 SGHDN, CDR2 FVKESK. The CDR3 nucleotides are TGTGCCAGCAGCCCAAGATCAGCGGGCGATGAGCAGTTCTTC. It codes for CASSPRSAGDEQFF. Full variable domain (missing parts from reference TRBV14 and TRBJ2-1): EAGVTQFPSHSVIEKGQTVTLRCDPISGHDNLYWYRRVMGKEIKFLLHFVKESKQDESGMPNNRFLAERTGGTYSTLKVQPAELEDSGVYFCASSPRSAGDEQFFGPGTRLTVL.

The rearrangement links TRBV5-1 to TRBJ1-2; D call uncertain. The CDR3 covers 15 residues. Germline CDR1 SGHRS, CDR2 YFSETQ. V lost 0 bases and J lost 2, with 11 bases in between. The CDR3 nucleotides read TGCGCCAGCAGCTTGGGGGTCGATGGGAACTATGGCTACACCTTC. It translates to CASSLGVDGNYGYTF.

This chain joins TRBV5-6 and TRBJ2-7; the D is unclear. Germline CDR1 SGHDT, CDR2 YYEEEE. V gave up 2 bases and J gave up 1 base, with 7 bases separating them. This CDR3 contains 13 residues. In DNA form, the CDR3 reads TGTGCCAGCAGCTTTGAAGGGTCCTACGAGCAGTACTTC. Translated, it gives CASSFEGSYEQYF.

The chain uses TRBV30 and TRBJ2-5; 7 nucleotides align to TRBD2. The CDR3 is 13 amino acids. The germline V gene has CDR1 GTSNPN and CDR2 SVGIG (reference sequence). V was clipped by 5 bases and J by 5 bases; unmatched bases: 8. The CDR3 coding sequence is TGTGCCTGGGCAACGGGGGGATGGGAGACCCAGTACTTC. It encodes CAWATGGWETQYF.

The chain recombines TRBV4-2 with TRBJ2-1, with no clear D. Germline CDR1 LGHNA, CDR2 YNFKEQ. Trimming shortened V by 0 bases and J by 10 bases, and 13 bases separated the two germline ends. CDR3 length: 14 residues. DNA for the CDR3: TGTGCCAGCAGCCAAGATAGTACAAGGATAGAGCAGTTCTTC. This gives the protein CASSQDSTRIEQFF.

The V and J genes are TRBV7-9 and TRBJ1-4; D might be TRBD1 (5 bases). The CDR3 spans 15 residues. Germline V gives CDR1 SEHNR, CDR2 FQNEAQ (reference sequence). The V gene lost 5 bases and the J gene lost 8 bases, with 18 bases spanning the gap. Written as DNA, the CDR3 is TGTGCCAGCAGCCCCGTTGGGGGGGTGGAGGAAAAACTGTTTTTT. It is translated as CASSPVGGVEEKLFF.

The genes are TRBV7-3 and TRBJ2-7; the match to TRBD2 covers 7 bases. This CDR3 is built from 13 residues. Unmatched junction bases numbered 6, after V lost 2 bases and J lost 8 bases. The germline CDR1 and CDR2 sequences are SGHTA and FQGTGA. The CDR3 loop reads CASSLSGGGKQYF. CDR3 bases: TGTGCCAGCAGCTTATCGGGGGGAGGTAAGCAGTACTTC.

The chain uses TRBV19 and TRBJ2-1; TRBD1 agrees at 9 bases. The V segment lost 5 bases and the J segment 0 bases; nucleotides outside the gene matches: 11. There are 18 residues in the CDR3. From germline, CDR1 is LNHDA and CDR2 SQIVND (reference sequence). CDR3 sequence: CASSPGQGISNSYNEQFF. DNA for the CDR3: TGTGCCAGTAGTCCGGGACAGGGTATTAGTAACTCCTACAATGAGCAGTTCTTC.

V is TRBV4-1 and J is TRBJ2-7; 7 bases line up with TRBD2. V gave up 1 base and J gave up 6 bases; unmatched junction bases: 3. The CDR3 is made up of 13 amino acids. Per germline, CDR1 MGHRA and CDR2 YSYEKL. DNA of the CDR3: TGCGCCAGCAGCCAAGTGGGAGGGCCCGAGCAGTACTTC. The encoded protein is CASSQVGGPEQYF.

This chain connects TRBV6-5 to TRBJ2-7; D is uncertain. Looked up from germline, CDR1 is MNHEY and CDR2 is SVGAGI. Trimming left V 0 bases short and J 3 bases short, with 9 bases between. The CDR3 length is 14 residues. CDR3 sequence (DNA): TGTGCCAGCAGTTACTCGCCGGAGATCTACGAGCAGTACTTC. The encoded protein is CASSYSPEIYEQYF.

The CDR3 sequence is CASSAQTGTSYNEQFF. The CDR3 DNA sequence: TGTGCCAGCAGCGCCCAAACCGGGACTTCCTACAATGAGCAGTTCTTC. V is TRBV9 and J is TRBJ2-1, with D perhaps TRBD2 (6 bases). This CDR3 is 16 amino acids long. CDR1 and CDR2 from the germline V gene are SGDLS and YYNGEE. V lost 3 bases and J 1 base, leaving 14 bases between the germline ends.

Points on this clone: At one end, the junction sequence differs from germline, possibly due to a read error. The chain couples TRBV27 to TRBJ2-1; TRBD1 aligns across 7 bases. Germline CDR1 and CDR2: MNHEY and SMNVEV (reference sequence). The CDR3 runs 11 residues. CDR3 sequence (DNA): TGTGCCACCTCGAAAGCCGGGACAGAGGTCTTC. Encoded protein: CATSKAGTEVF.